These 29 T cell receptor beta chains originate from one sample sequenced in a study of T cells in placental villitis. This was the immunoSEQ v4 assay. Sequencing was performed with immunoSEQ multiplex PCR; in TCRdb, only in-frame clones are kept and a portion is missing. Found here are approximately 3,000 clones, 70% to 80% of them singletons; the top ten hold roughly 15%. Sequenced sample: placental tissue containing maternal and fetal cells. All receptors derive from a human patient with infectious villitis; the placental T cells may come from both mother and fetus.

The rearrangement joins TRBV6-5 to TRBJ2-3; 9 bases line up with TRBD1. Per germline, CDR1 MNHEY and CDR2 SVGAGI. This CDR3 has 15 amino acids. V gave up 1 base and J gave up 1 base; unmatched junction bases: 0. The CDR3 DNA is TGTGCCAGCAGTTACTGGGACAGGGGCACAGATACGCAGTATTTT. It specifies CASSYWDRGTDTQYF.

A word on this clone: The same CDR3 arises from other DNA sequences in this sample as well. This chain connects TRBV6-5 to TRBJ1-1; the match to TRBD1 covers 7 bases. Germline loops: CDR1 MNHEY, CDR2 SVGAGI. V shed 7 bases, J shed 11 bases, and the junction held 19 bases outside the gene matches. This CDR3 contains 15 residues. The CDR3 DNA reads as TGTGCCAGCACCGCACCACGGACAGGTTACTCCTTGGCTTTCTTT. Translating it yields CASTAPRTGYSLAFF.

The chain has TRBV5-6 and TRBJ1-5; TRBD1 matches at 7 bases. The CDR3 totals 18 residues. The germline V gene encodes CDR1 SGHDT and CDR2 YYEEEE. Trimming removed 4 bases from V and 4 bases from J; junction bases left unmatched: 17. The CDR3 nucleotides are TGTGCCAGCAGCCACCGTCGGACAGGAACCCGAATAAATCAGCCCCAGCATTTT. Translation: CASSHRRTGTRINQPQHF.

The V and J genes are TRBV19 and TRBJ2-1; tentatively, D is TRBD1 (5 bases). Germline values: CDR1 LNHDA, CDR2 SQIVND (reference sequence). This CDR3 has 14 amino acids. Trimming removed 7 bases at V and 7 bases at J, with 17 bases between. This chain's CDR3 is CASNVRQSKNEQFF. The CDR3 DNA reads TGTGCCAGTAACGTCAGACAGTCAAAGAATGAGCAGTTCTTC.

This chain uses TRBV9 with TRBJ2-2; D unresolved. Germline-derived CDR1 and CDR2 are SGDLS and YYNGEE. The CDR3 is 13 amino acids. The V end was cut by 0 bases, the J end by 4 bases, with 4 bases between. As DNA, the CDR3 is TGTGCCAGCAGCGTAGTGAGCACCGGGGAGCTGTTTTTT. Amino acids: CASSVVSTGELFF.

Details on this clone: A junction end diverges from the germline sequence, so it may reflect a read error. The identical CDR3 is also encoded by other nucleotide sequences in the sample. This chain uses TRBV2 with TRBJ1-2; D ambiguous. The CDR3 extends over 13 amino acids. Germline V CDR1 and CDR2: SNHLY, FYNNEI. The CDR3 coding sequence is TGTGCCAGCAGTGAAAAGGTTATCTATGGCTACACCTTT. It is translated as CASSEKVIYGYTF.

The rearrangement uses TRBV24-1 and TRBJ2-7, with a possible D match to TRBD1 (6 bases). Trimming shortened V by 8 bases and J by 6 bases, and 16 bases separated the two germline ends. CDR1 and CDR2 (germline): KGHDR, SFDVKD. CDR3 length: 13 residues. The CDR3 reads CATIPGVGGEQYF. CDR3 DNA: TGTGCCACCATACCAGGGGTGGGCGGCGAGCAGTACTTC.

The gene calls are TRBV5-4 and TRBJ2-1; TRBD2 might be the D (6 bases). The length of the CDR3 is 14 residues. CDR1 and CDR2 (germline): SGHNT, YYREEE (reference sequence). The CDR3 sequence is CAMRDFGSYNEQFF. Written as DNA, the CDR3 is TGTGCAATGCGGGACTTTGGATCCTACAATGAGCAGTTCTTC.

This clone was seen only a few times. The rearrangement links TRBV5-4 to TRBJ2-7, with D perhaps TRBD2 (6 bases). Germline CDR1 reads SGHNT; CDR2 reads YYREEE (reference sequence). Deletions cut 0 bases from V and 4 bases from J, with 14 bases between. The CDR3 sequence is 15 residues long. For the CDR3, the DNA is TGTGCCAGCAGCTTGGTCGGGGGACTGGAGTACGAGCAGTACTTC. Protein sequence: CASSLVGGLEYEQYF. The whole variable domain, filled in from reference TRBV5-4 and TRBJ2-7, reads ETGVTQSPTHLIKTRGQQVTLRCSSQSGHNTVSWYQQALGQGPQFIFQYYREEENGRGNFPPRFSGLQFPNYSSELNVNALELDDSALYLCASSLVGGLEYEQYFGPGTRLTVT.

This clone was counted between two and nine times. The same CDR3 arises from other DNA sequences in this sample as well. The chain joins TRBV6-5 to TRBJ2-7; the D gene could be TRBD1 or TRBD2 (5 bases each). Germline assignment: CDR1 MNHEY and CDR2 SVGAGI. The length of the CDR3 is 14 residues. Trimming removed 10 bases at V and 7 bases at J, with 23 bases between. The DNA of the CDR3 is TGTGCCACACCCTCGGTAGCGACCGAGGGGGAGCAGTACTTC. It specifies CATPSVATEGEQYF.

The V call is TRBV10-3, the J call TRBJ1-6; D perhaps matches TRBD1 (6 bases). V shed 6 bases and J shed 0 bases, with 6 bases lying between them. The CDR3 length is 14 residues. Germline V CDR1 and CDR2: ENHRY, SYGVKD. For the CDR3, the DNA is TGTGCCATCAGGGACAGCTCCTATAATTCACCCCTCCACTTT. Protein product: CAIRDSSYNSPLHF.

The V call is TRBV19, the J call TRBJ2-2, with 8 bases lining up with TRBD1. CDR3 length: 14 residues. Germline trimming cut 7 bases from V and 3 bases from J; bases unmatched to any gene: 4. Germline lookup yields CDR1 LNHDA and CDR2 SQIVND (reference sequence). The CDR3 sequence is CASTQQGDTGELFF. DNA of the CDR3: TGTGCCAGTACGCAACAGGGGGACACCGGGGAGCTGTTTTTT. Using reference TRBV19 and TRBJ2-2 for the parts outside the CDR3, the full variable domain is DGGITQSPKYLFRKEGQNVTLSCEQNLNHDAMYWYRQDPGQGLRLIYYSQIVNDFQKGDIAEGYSVSREKKESFPLTVTSAQKNPTAFYLCASTQQGDTGELFFGEGSRLTVL.

This chain links TRBV20-1 with TRBJ2-1, with 10 bases identical to TRBD2. The V segment lost 4 bases and the J segment 15 bases; nucleotides outside the gene matches: 0. Germline V gives CDR1 DFQATT, CDR2 SNEGSKA (reference sequence). This CDR3 is 9 amino acids long. CDR3 sequence (DNA): TGCAGTGCTACTAGCGGGGGGTTCTTC. It encodes CSATSGGFF.

The J gene is TRBJ2-1, the V gene TRBV6-5; TRBD1 matches at 9 bases. V shed 2 bases and J 5 bases; nucleotides not matched to a gene: 4. The CDR3 loop spans 15 amino acids. Germline assignment: CDR1 MNHEY and CDR2 SVGAGI. CDR3 sequence reads: CASSYKWTGDNEQFF. The CDR3 DNA reads as TGTGCCAGCAGTTACAAATGGACAGGGGACAATGAGCAGTTCTTC.

The J gene is TRBJ1-4, the V gene TRBV7-9, with D hard to call. The CDR3 has 14 residues. Trimming took off 5 bases at V and 6 bases at J, with 13 bases between the two ends. CDR1 and CDR2 (germline): SEHNR, FQNEAQ (reference sequence). The CDR3 nucleotides read TGTGCCAGCAGCCTTACGGGCCAGGATGAAAAACTGTTTTTT. This sequence encodes CASSLTGQDEKLFF.

This clone appeared once. The chain joins TRBV10-1 to TRBJ2-7; D not certain. In germline, CDR1 is WNHNN, CDR2 SYGVQD (reference sequence). The CDR3 spans 12 residues. Trimming took off 3 bases at V and 3 bases at J, with 6 bases between the two ends. This CDR3 reads CASSDSYYEQYF. The CDR3 region has the DNA TGCGCCAGCAGTGATTCCTACTACGAGCAGTACTTC.

The chain employs TRBV4-1 and TRBJ2-3; TRBD2 is a possible D gene (6 bases). The length of the CDR3 is 14 residues. The V gene's germline CDR1 is MGHRA and CDR2 YSYEKL. The V end lost 1 base, the J end lost 6 bases, and 11 bases lay between the germline ends. In DNA, the CDR3 is TGCGCCAGCAGCCAAGGACTAGTAGTCGATACGCAGTATTTT. This encodes CASSQGLVVDTQYF.

This clone came up once. J is TRBJ1-1 and V is TRBV30; 9 bases line up with TRBD1. CDR3 length: 12 amino acids. With 5 bases clipped from V and 5 bases from J, the junction kept 3 bases outside the gene matches. The germline V gene has CDR1 GTSNPN and CDR2 SVGIG (reference sequence). CDR3 amino acids: CAWDRGMTEAFF. The CDR3 region has the DNA TGTGCCTGGGACAGGGGGATGACTGAAGCTTTCTTT.

The V gene is TRBV29-1, the J gene TRBJ2-7, with TRBD1 identical over 9 bases. The CDR3 sequence is 14 residues long. Per germline, CDR1 SQVTM and CDR2 ANQGSEA. V shed 6 bases, J shed 2 bases, and the junction held 8 bases outside the gene matches. The CDR3 coding sequence is TGCAGCGTCCGCGGACAGGGGAAGACCTACGAGCAGTACTTC. Protein sequence: CSVRGQGKTYEQYF.

This rearrangement joins TRBV15 to TRBJ1-5, with 7 bases matching TRBD1. Germline CDR1 reads LNHNV; CDR2 reads YYDKDF (reference sequence). V lost 2 bases and J lost 1; bases outside the gene matches: 5. This CDR3 comprises 16 residues. The CDR3 region is CATSRNPTGSNQPQHF. The CDR3 nucleotides are TGTGCCACCAGCAGAAACCCGACAGGGAGCAATCAGCCCCAGCATTTT.

This clone was detected only a few times. V and J are TRBV18 and TRBJ1-2; a weak D match, TRBD1 (5 bases). The germline V and J ends were trimmed by 4 bases and 4 bases, with 10 bases remaining between them. Per germline, CDR1 KGHSH and CDR2 LQKENI. The CDR3 has 13 residues. CDR3 nucleotides: TGTGCCAGCTCACTGGACGGGACCTATGGCTACACCTTC. Translating it yields CASSLDGTYGYTF.

There are a few counts of this clone. The V call is TRBV3-1 (or the pseudogene TRBV3-2), the J call TRBJ1-4; D is possibly TRBD1 (5 bases). Germline V lookup: CDR1 LGHDT, CDR2 YNNKEL (reference sequence). The CDR3 extends over 14 amino acids. Trimming took 5 bases from V and 7 from J, leaving 14 bases between them. The CDR3 here is CASSDRDEREKLFF. CDR3 DNA sequence: TGTGCCAGCAGCGACCGGGACGAGCGTGAAAAACTGTTTTTT.

This clone was counted a few times. The V gene is TRBV27, the J gene TRBJ2-3, with 9 bases that match TRBD2. The V segment lost 6 bases and the J segment 0 bases; nucleotides outside the gene matches: 4. The CDR3 is 15 amino acids. Looked up from germline, CDR1 is MNHEY and CDR2 is SMNVEV (reference sequence). In nucleotides, the CDR3 is TGTGCCAGCAGCCGACTAGCGGCTAGCACAGATACGCAGTATTTT. Protein: CASSRLAASTDTQYF.

V usage is TRBV7-9 and J usage is TRBJ1-1; 10 nucleotides line up with TRBD1. The ends lost 3 bases at V and 4 bases at J; junction bases unmatched: 5. Germline V gives CDR1 SEHNR, CDR2 FQNEAQ (reference sequence). The CDR3 has 15 amino acids. The CDR3 loop reads CASSFTRTGGTEAFF. The CDR3, as DNA: TGTGCCAGCAGCTTTACAAGGACAGGGGGCACTGAAGCTTTCTTT.

The V gene is TRBV5-1, the J gene TRBJ1-4; perhaps TRBD1 as D (5 bases). The CDR3 runs to 14 residues. CDR1 and CDR2 (germline): SGHRS, YFSETQ. V was clipped by 0 bases and J by 8 bases, with 11 bases between them. The CDR3: CASSLATGEEKLFF. CDR3 nucleotides: TGCGCCAGCAGCTTGGCCACGGGGGAGGAAAAACTGTTTTTT.

The rearrangement links TRBV5-1 to TRBJ1-2; the D gene is possibly TRBD1 (5 bases). Germline-derived CDR1 and CDR2 are SGHRS and YFSETQ. The CDR3 has 14 amino acids. V lost 1 base and J lost 2, with 9 bases in between. The CDR3 coding sequence is TGCGCCAGCAGCTTGAACCGGGACAACTATGGCTACACCTTC. Its translation: CASSLNRDNYGYTF.

The gene calls are TRBV30 and TRBJ2-1; the D is unclear. With 7 bases removed from V and 0 bases from J, the gap between germline ends came to 10 bases. Germline V gives CDR1 GTSNPN, CDR2 SVGIG (reference sequence). The CDR3 has 13 residues. As DNA, the CDR3 is TGTGCCTCCCGGGCGAGCTCCTACAATGAGCAGTTCTTC. Translated: CASRASSYNEQFF.

The gene calls are TRBV27 and TRBJ1-2; D is unclear. CDR1 and CDR2 (germline): MNHEY, SMNVEV (reference sequence). V lost 0 bases and J 0 bases, leaving 2 bases between the germline ends. The CDR3 covers 13 residues. CDR3 nucleotides: TGTGCCAGCAGTTTATCCACTAACTATGGCTACACCTTC. Its protein product is CASSLSTNYGYTF.

The genes are TRBV7-6 and TRBJ2-2, with TRBD2 matching over 7 bases. The CDR3 length is 15 residues. The germline V gene has CDR1 SGHVS and CDR2 FNYEAQ. V lost 5 bases, J lost 2 bases, and 5 bases stayed unmatched. In nucleotides, the CDR3 is TGTGCCAGCAGCGTGAGACTAGCAAACACCGGGGAGCTGTTTTTT. This sequence encodes CASSVRLANTGELFF.